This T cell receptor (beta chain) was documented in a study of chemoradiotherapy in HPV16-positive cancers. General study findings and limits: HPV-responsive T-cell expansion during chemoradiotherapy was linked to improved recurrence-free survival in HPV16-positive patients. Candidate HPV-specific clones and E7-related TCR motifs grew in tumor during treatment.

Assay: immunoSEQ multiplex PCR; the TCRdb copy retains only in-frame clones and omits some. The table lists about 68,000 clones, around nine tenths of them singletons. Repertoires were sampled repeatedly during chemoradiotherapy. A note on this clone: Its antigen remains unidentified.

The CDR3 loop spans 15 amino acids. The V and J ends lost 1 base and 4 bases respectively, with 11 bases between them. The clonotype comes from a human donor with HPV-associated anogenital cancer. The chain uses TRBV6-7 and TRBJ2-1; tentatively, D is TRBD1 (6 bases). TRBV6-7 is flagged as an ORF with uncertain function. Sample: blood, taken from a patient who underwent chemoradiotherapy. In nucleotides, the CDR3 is TGTGCCAGCAGTTACTACAGGGTGGAATACAATGAGCAGTTCTTC. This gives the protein CASSYYRVEYNEQFF.